This passage covers 25 T cell receptor beta chains from one sample sequenced in a study of cytomegalovirus exposure and HLA in healthy donors. TCRdb's table, derived via immunoSEQ multiplex PCR, lists solely in-frame clones and lacks some. The table lists over 70,000 clones, roughly 94% of them singletons. The source material was PBMCs. These receptors were obtained from a woman between 18 and 29 years old in good health and CMV-seronegative.

The chain has TRBV28 and TRBJ1-5, with D tentatively TRBD1 (6 bases). Trimming took off 6 bases at V and 3 bases at J, with 12 bases between the two ends. The CDR3 spans 14 residues. Germline assignment: CDR1 MDHEN and CDR2 SYDVKM. The CDR3 reads CASSTGMSNQPQHF. CDR3 nucleotide sequence: TGTGCCAGCAGCACAGGGATGTCCAATCAGCCCCAGCATTTT.

The V call is TRBV21-1, the J call TRBJ2-7; TRBD1 is the table's D call, not checked against the DNA. TRBV21-1 is designated a pseudogene. This CDR3 comprises 16 residues. The CDR3 loop is CASSKDRDRALYEQYF. CDR3 DNA: TGTGCCAGCAGCAAAGATCGGGACAGGGCTCTATACGAGCAGTACTTC.

This chain joins TRBV9 and TRBJ1-6; no firm D call. This CDR3 region has 15 residues. Germline V gene lookup returns CDR1 SGDLS and CDR2 YYNGEE. V was clipped by 4 bases and J by 6 bases, with 14 bases between them. The CDR3 sequence is CASSPRLGGNSPLHF. The CDR3 bases are TGTGCCAGCAGCCCAAGACTAGGTGGTAATTCACCCCTCCACTTT. The complete variable domain, with remaining parts taken from reference TRBV9 and TRBJ1-6, reads DSGVTQTPKHLITATGQRVTLRCSPRSGDLSVYWYQQSLDQGLQFLIQYYNGEERAKGNILERFSAQQFPDLHSELNLSSLELGDSALYFCASSPRLGGNSPLHFGNGTRLTVT.

The V gene is TRBV5-1, the J gene TRBJ1-4; unclear D gene. Germline assignment: CDR1 SGHRS and CDR2 YFSETQ. The CDR3 totals 14 residues. The V gene lost 3 bases and the J gene lost 2 bases, with 8 bases spanning the gap. CDR3 sequence: CASSSGDTNEKLFF. The CDR3 bases are TGCGCCAGCAGCTCGGGAGATACTAATGAAAAACTGTTTTTT.

The chain combines TRBV28 with TRBJ2-4, with 11 bases matching TRBD1. From germline, CDR1 is MDHEN and CDR2 SYDVKM. The CDR3 has 19 amino acids. Trimming took 1 base from V and 0 from J; bases not matched to a gene: 8. For the CDR3, the DNA is TGTGCCAGCAGTTTATACGGGACAGGGGGGAGTCCAGCCAAAAACATTCAGTACTTC. This translates into CASSLYGTGGSPAKNIQYF.

The chain employs TRBV6-5 and TRBJ2-3; tentative D call: TRBD2 (7 bases). CDR1 and CDR2 from the germline V gene are MNHEY and SVGAGI. The CDR3 loop spans 16 amino acids. Trimming took 0 bases from V and 4 from J, leaving 14 bases between them. The CDR3 coding sequence is TGTGCCAGCAGTTACTCTGGGGGGGGGCCTTCAGATACGCAGTATTTT. Translating gives CASSYSGGGPSDTQYF.

V usage is TRBV5-1 and J usage is TRBJ1-5; no clear D. The CDR3 length is 13 residues. Germline CDR1 SGHRS, CDR2 YFSETQ. V gave up 5 bases and J gave up 3 bases, with 9 bases separating them. The CDR3 nucleotides read TGCGCCAGCAGTTGGGAGCCCAATCAGCCCCAGCATTTT. It yields the protein CASSWEPNQPQHF.

The rearrangement links TRBV7-3 to TRBJ2-1; 7 bases are shared with TRBD1. The CDR3 consists of 14 residues. Germline CDR1 and CDR2: SGHTA and FQGTGA. V shed 2 bases, J shed 14 bases, and the junction held 12 bases outside the gene matches. CDR3 sequence reads: CASSLFLADRRKFF. Written as DNA, the CDR3 is TGTGCCAGCAGCTTATTTCTTGCGGACAGGCGGAAGTTCTTC.

This chain links TRBV9 with TRBJ1-5; D may be TRBD1 (5 bases). The CDR3 consists of 19 residues. Germline CDR1 SGDLS, CDR2 YYNGEE. The V end lost 4 bases, the J end lost 2 bases, and 25 bases lay between the germline ends. The CDR3 loop is CASSPSALTGLGGNQPQHF. The CDR3 DNA reads TGTGCCAGCAGCCCCAGTGCCCTCACAGGTTTAGGGGGCAATCAGCCCCAGCATTTT.

CDR3 in amino acids: CASSEYAGGETDTQYF. The CDR3, as DNA: TGTGCCAGCAGTGAATACGCCGGGGGTGAGACAGATACGCAGTATTTT. The chain recombines TRBV25-1 with TRBJ2-3, with D perhaps matching TRBD2 (6 bases). The CDR3 is 16 amino acids. From germline, CDR1 is MGHDK and CDR2 SYGVNS. Trimming left V 0 bases short and J 3 bases short, with 13 bases between.

The chain uses TRBV27 and TRBJ1-1; D may be TRBD1 (6 bases). Germline CDR1 reads MNHEY; CDR2 reads SMNVEV (reference sequence). The CDR3 extends over 17 amino acids. The V and J ends lost 2 bases and 1 base respectively, with 17 bases between them. The CDR3 loop is CASSLVGTPPSNTEAFF. In DNA form, the CDR3 reads TGTGCCAGCAGTTTAGTCGGGACACCTCCTTCGAACACTGAAGCTTTCTTT.

The chain's CDR3 is CASSGGQTYSNQPQHF. DNA for the CDR3: TGTGCCAGCAGTGGAGGACAGACTTATAGCAATCAGCCCCAGCATTTT. The chain links TRBV2 to TRBJ1-5, with D perhaps TRBD1 (6 bases). Germline-derived CDR1 and CDR2 are SNHLY and FYNNEI. The CDR3 loop spans 16 amino acids. Between the trimmed V and J ends, which lost 4 bases and 0 bases, there was a span of 13 bases. The full variable domain, rest sourced from reference TRBV2 and TRBJ1-5, is EPEVTQTPSHQVTQMGQEVILRCVPISNHLYFYWYRQILGQKVEFLVSFYNNEISEKSEIFDDQFSVERPDGSNFTLKIRSTKLEDSAMYFCASSGGQTYSNQPQHFGDGTRLSIL.

This chain joins TRBV28 and TRBJ1-6, with a weak D call TRBD1 (6 bases). V was cut by 3 bases and J by 7 bases, with 10 bases left in between. CDR3 length: 14 residues. The germline CDR1 and CDR2 sequences are MDHEN and SYDVKM. Here the CDR3 reads CASSFRGWNSPLHF. The CDR3 region has the DNA TGTGCCAGCAGTTTCAGGGGATGGAATTCACCCCTCCACTTT.

This clone has just one count. The genes are TRBV7-9 and TRBJ1-2; D is ambiguous. The germline gives CDR1 SEHNR, CDR2 FQNEAQ (reference sequence). This CDR3 has 14 residues. Between the trimmed V and J ends, which lost 5 bases and 4 bases, there was a span of 14 bases. CDR3 sequence (DNA): TGTGCCAGCAGCCAGGCGGGGAGAAGCTATGGCTACACCTTC. Translated: CASSQAGRSYGYTF.

The rearrangement links TRBV4-1 to TRBJ1-1; 7 bases map to TRBD1. The CDR3 is 18 amino acids. In germline, CDR1 is MGHRA, CDR2 YSYEKL. After removal of 2 bases from V and 0 bases from J, the junction contained 12 bases not matched to a gene. CDR3 protein: CASSQRDVTGTVNTEAFF. The DNA for the CDR3 is TGCGCCAGCAGCCAAAGGGACGTCACCGGGACAGTGAACACTGAAGCTTTCTTT.

V gene TRBV4-2 combines with J gene TRBJ2-2; TRBD2 agrees at 13 bases. The CDR3 extends over 17 amino acids. After removal of 4 bases from V and 5 bases from J, the junction contained 7 bases not matched to a gene. CDR1 LGHNA and CDR2 YNFKEQ come from the germline V gene. The CDR3 region has the DNA TGTGCCAGCAGCCGAGGACTAGCGGGGGCCGGTACCGGGGAGCTGTTTTTT. Translated, it gives CASSRGLAGAGTGELFF.

The chain carries TRBV11-1 and TRBJ1-1; 9 bases agree with TRBD1. The CDR3 sequence is 15 residues long. Germline-derived CDR1 and CDR2 are SGHAT and FQDESV (reference sequence). Trimming cost V 6 bases and J 1 base; bases outside gene matches: 6. The CDR3 region has the DNA TGTGCCAGCAGTTCTCGGACAGGGGAGAACACTGAAGCTTTCTTT. This encodes CASSSRTGENTEAFF.

The rearrangement joins TRBV12-5 to TRBJ2-7; D might be TRBD2 (5 bases). Trimming stripped 6 bases from V and 1 base from J, with 13 bases between. The CDR3 length is 14 residues. Germline CDR1 and CDR2: LGHNT and FRNRAP. CDR3 in amino acids: CASGYGGGSYEQYF. Written as DNA, the CDR3 is TGTGCTAGTGGATACGGAGGAGGATCCTACGAGCAGTACTTC.

This chain links TRBV5-1 with TRBJ2-3, with TRBD2 identical over 12 bases. Looked up from germline, CDR1 is SGHRS and CDR2 is YFSETQ. J lost 2 bases, V lost 4 bases, and 5 bases had no gene match. The CDR3 extends over 16 amino acids. The CDR3 loop is CASSPLAGGITDTQYF. The CDR3 nucleotides read TGCGCCAGCAGCCCCCTAGCGGGGGGGATCACAGATACGCAGTATTTT.

The chain couples TRBV5-5 to TRBJ1-5, with D hard to call. V was shortened by 0 bases and J by 1 base, with 23 bases between the two germline ends. This CDR3 contains 20 residues. Germline values: CDR1 SGHKS, CDR2 YYEKEE (reference sequence). CDR3 protein: CASSLVGRSGYLLSNQPQHF. CDR3 nucleotides: TGTGCCAGCAGCTTGGTAGGCAGGTCGGGGTACTTGTTGAGCAATCAGCCCCAGCATTTT.

The rearrangement joins TRBV7-9 to TRBJ2-5; tentative D call: TRBD2 (6 bases). Germline loops: CDR1 SEHNR, CDR2 FQNEAQ (reference sequence). Trimming stripped 5 bases from V and 4 bases from J, with 17 bases between. The CDR3 sequence is 15 residues long. CDR3 sequence (DNA): TGTGCCAGCAGCGGCCGGGAGCAATGGATAGAGACCCAGTACTTC. Translated: CASSGREQWIETQYF.

The J gene is TRBJ1-2, the V gene TRBV5-1, with TRBD1 matching over 7 bases. The CDR3 totals 15 residues. V lost 4 bases to trimming and J lost 4 bases; unmatched junction nucleotides: 10. Germline values: CDR1 SGHRS, CDR2 YFSETQ. The CDR3 region is CASSAELQGTYGYTF. For the CDR3, the DNA is TGCGCCAGCAGCGCAGAATTACAGGGGACCTATGGCTACACCTTC.

The chain has TRBV5-1 and TRBJ2-2; TRBD1 aligns across 10 bases. There are 18 residues in the CDR3. With V trimmed by 2 bases and J by 3 bases, 10 bases remained unmatched. Germline assignment: CDR1 SGHRS and CDR2 YFSETQ. In nucleotides, the CDR3 is TGCGCCAGCAGCTTAGACAGGGGGCGCGGCTGGGACACCGGGGAGCTGTTTTTT. Encoded protein: CASSLDRGRGWDTGELFF.

The rearrangement links TRBV7-2 to TRBJ2-1, with D possibly being TRBD1 (5 bases). Germline V lookup: CDR1 SGHTA, CDR2 FQGNSA. This CDR3 has 13 amino acids. V was clipped by 1 base and J by 9 bases, with 10 bases between them. CDR3 sequence: CASSLDRTPEQFF. In DNA form, the CDR3 reads TGTGCCAGCAGCTTAGACAGGACACCTGAGCAGTTCTTC. Full variable domain (missing parts from reference TRBV7-2 and TRBJ2-1): GAGVSQSPSNKVTEKGKDVELRCDPISGHTALYWYRQSLGQGLEFLIYFQGNSAPDKSGLPSDRFSAERTGGSVSTLTIQRTQQEDSAVYLCASSLDRTPEQFFGPGTRLTVL.

The rearrangement joins TRBV7-8 to TRBJ2-3, with D possibly being TRBD2 (7 bases). This CDR3 region has 16 residues. Germline V gives CDR1 SGHVS, CDR2 FQNEAQ. V was shortened by 0 bases and J by 2 bases, with 12 bases between the two germline ends. The CDR3 region is CASSLARGGLTDTQYF. The CDR3 nucleotides read TGTGCCAGCAGCTTAGCGAGGGGGGGGCTCACAGATACGCAGTATTTT.